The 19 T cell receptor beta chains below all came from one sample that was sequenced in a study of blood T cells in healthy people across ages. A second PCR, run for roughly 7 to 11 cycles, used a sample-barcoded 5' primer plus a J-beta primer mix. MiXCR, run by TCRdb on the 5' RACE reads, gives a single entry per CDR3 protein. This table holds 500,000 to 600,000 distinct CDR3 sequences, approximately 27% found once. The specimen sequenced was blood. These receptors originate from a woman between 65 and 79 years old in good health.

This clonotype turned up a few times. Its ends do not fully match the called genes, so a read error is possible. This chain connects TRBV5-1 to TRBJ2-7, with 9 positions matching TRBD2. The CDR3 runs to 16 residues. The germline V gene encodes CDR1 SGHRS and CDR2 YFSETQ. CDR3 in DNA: TGCGCCGGCAGCTTGGCCAGCGGGGGGACCCAATACGAGCAGTACTTC. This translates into CAGSLASGGTQYEQYF.

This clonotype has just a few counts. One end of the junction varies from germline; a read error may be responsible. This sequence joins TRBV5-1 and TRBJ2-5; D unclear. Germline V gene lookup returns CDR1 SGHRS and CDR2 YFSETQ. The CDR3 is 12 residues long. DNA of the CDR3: TGCGCCAGCAGCCGCTACCAAGAGACCCAGCACTTC. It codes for CASSRYQETQHF.

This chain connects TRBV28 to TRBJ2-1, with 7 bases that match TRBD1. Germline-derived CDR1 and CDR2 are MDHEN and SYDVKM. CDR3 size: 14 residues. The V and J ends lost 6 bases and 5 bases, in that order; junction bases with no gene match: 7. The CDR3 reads CASSPGDRDNEQFF. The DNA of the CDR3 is TGTGCCAGCAGCCCTGGGGACAGAGACAATGAGCAGTTCTTC.

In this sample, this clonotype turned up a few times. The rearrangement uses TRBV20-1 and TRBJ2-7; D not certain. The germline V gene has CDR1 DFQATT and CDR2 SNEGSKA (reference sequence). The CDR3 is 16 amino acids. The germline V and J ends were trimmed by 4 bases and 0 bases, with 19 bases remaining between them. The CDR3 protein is CSATGGRALSSYEQYF. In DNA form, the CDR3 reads TGCAGTGCTACCGGTGGGCGAGCCCTTAGCTCCTACGAGCAGTACTTC.

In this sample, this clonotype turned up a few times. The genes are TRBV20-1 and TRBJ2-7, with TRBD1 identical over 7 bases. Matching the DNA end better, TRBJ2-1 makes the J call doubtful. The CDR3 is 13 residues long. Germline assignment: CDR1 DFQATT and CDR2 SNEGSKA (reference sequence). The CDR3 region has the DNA TGCAGTGCCAGACATGGACAGGTGCCTGAGCAGTTCTTC. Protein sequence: CSARHGQVPEQFF.

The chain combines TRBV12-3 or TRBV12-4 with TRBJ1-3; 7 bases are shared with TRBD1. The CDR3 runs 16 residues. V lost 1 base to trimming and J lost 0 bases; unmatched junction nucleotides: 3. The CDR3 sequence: CASSLGQGRSGNTIYF. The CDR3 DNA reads TGTGCCAGCAGTTTAGGACAGGGTCGCTCTGGAAACACCATATATTTT.

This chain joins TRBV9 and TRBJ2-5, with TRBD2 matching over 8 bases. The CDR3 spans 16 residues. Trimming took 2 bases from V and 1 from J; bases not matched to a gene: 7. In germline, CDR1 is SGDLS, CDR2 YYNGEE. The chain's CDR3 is CASSVLTSGGQETQYF. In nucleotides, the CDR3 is TGTGCCAGCAGCGTTTTGACCAGCGGGGGCCAAGAGACCCAGTACTTC.

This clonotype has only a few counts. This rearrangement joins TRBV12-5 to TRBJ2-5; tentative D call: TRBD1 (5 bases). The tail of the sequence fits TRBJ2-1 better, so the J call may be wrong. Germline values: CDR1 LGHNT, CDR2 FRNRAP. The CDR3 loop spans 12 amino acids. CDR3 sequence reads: CASGLGDNEQFF. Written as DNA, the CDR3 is TGTGCTAGTGGTTTAGGGGACAATGAGCAGTTCTTC.

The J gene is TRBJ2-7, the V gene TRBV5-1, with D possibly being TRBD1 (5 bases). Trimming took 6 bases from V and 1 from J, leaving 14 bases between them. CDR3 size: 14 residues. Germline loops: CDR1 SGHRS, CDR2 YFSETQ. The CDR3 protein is CASTPTTGSYEQYF. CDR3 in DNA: TGCGCCAGCACCCCCACTACAGGATCCTACGAGCAGTACTTC.

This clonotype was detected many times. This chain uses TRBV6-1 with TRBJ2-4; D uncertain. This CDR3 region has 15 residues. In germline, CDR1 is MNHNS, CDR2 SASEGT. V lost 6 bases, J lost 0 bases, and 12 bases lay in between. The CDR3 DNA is TGTGCCAGCAGCATGAACACAATAGCCAAAAACATTCAGTACTTC. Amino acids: CASSMNTIAKNIQYF.

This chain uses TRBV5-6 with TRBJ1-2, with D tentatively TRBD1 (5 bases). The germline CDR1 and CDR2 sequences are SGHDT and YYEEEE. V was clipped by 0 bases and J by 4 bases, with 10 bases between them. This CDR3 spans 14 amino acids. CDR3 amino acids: CASSLGQPTYGYTF. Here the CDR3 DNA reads TGTGCCAGCAGCTTGGGACAGCCAACCTATGGCTACACCTTC.

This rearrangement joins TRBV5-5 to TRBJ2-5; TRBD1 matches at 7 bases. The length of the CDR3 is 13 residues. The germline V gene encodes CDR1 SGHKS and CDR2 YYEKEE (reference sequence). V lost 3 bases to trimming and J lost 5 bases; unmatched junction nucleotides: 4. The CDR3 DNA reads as TGTGCCAGCAGCTACACGACAGGGGAGACCCAGTACTTC. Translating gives CASSYTTGETQYF.

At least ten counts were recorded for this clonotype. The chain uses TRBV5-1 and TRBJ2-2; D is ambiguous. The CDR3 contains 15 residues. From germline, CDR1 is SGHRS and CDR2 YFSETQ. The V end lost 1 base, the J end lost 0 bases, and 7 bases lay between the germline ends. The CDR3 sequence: CASSLRQANTGELFF. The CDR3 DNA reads TGCGCCAGCAGCTTGCGTCAGGCGAACACCGGGGAGCTGTTTTTT.

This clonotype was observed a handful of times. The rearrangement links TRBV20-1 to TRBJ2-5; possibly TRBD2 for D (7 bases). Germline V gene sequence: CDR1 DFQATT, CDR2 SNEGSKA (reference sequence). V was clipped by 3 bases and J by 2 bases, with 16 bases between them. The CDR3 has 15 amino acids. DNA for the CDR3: TGCAGTGCTAGCTTGGCGGGGGCCCCGCAAGAGACCCAGTACTTC. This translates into CSASLAGAPQETQYF.

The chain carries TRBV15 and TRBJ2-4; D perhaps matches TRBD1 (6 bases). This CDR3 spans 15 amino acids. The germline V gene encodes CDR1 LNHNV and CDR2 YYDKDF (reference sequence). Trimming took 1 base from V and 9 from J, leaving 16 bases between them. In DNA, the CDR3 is TGTGCCACCAGCAGAGTACGGGACACTTTTTCCATTCAGTACTTC. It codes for CATSRVRDTFSIQYF.

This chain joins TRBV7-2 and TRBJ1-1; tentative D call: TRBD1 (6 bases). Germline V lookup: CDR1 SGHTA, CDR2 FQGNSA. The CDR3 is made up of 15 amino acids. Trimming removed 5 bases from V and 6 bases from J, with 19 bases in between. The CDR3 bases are TGTGCCAGCAGCCGCGGGACATCTGGAGTCGCTGAAGCTTTCTTT. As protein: CASSRGTSGVAEAFF.

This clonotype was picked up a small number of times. The CDR3 protein is CASSPTGVRNTIYF. CDR3 bases: TGTGCCAGCAGTCCCACAGGGGTGAGAAACACCATATATTTT. The V gene is TRBV5-4, the J gene TRBJ1-3; 7 nucleotides line up with TRBD1. The CDR3 loop spans 14 amino acids. After removal of 5 bases from V and 5 bases from J, the junction contained 7 bases not matched to a gene. The V gene's germline CDR1 is SGHNT and CDR2 YYREEE (reference sequence).

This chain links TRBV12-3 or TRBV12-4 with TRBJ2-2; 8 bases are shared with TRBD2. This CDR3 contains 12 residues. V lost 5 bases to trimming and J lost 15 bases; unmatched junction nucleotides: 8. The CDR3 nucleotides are TGTGCCAGCAGTGCGGGACTAGGCGAGTTGTTTTTT. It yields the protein CASSAGLGELFF.

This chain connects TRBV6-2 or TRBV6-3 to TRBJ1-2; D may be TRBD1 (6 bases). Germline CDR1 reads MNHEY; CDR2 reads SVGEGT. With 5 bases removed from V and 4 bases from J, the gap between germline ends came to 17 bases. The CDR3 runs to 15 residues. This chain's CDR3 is CASSLGQSGGYGYTF. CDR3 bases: TGTGCCAGCAGTCTCGGACAGAGCGGGGGCTATGGCTACACCTTC.